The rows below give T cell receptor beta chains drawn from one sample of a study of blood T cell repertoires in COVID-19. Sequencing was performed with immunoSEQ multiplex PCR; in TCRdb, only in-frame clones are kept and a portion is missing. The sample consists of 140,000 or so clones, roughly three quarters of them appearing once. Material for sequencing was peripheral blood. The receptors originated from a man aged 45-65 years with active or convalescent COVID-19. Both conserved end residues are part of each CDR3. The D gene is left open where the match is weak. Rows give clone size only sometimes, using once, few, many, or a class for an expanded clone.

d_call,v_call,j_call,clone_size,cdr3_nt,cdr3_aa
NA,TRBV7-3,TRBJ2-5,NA,TGTGCCAGCAGCCGGCAGGTCCAAGAGACCCAGTACTTC,CASSRQVQETQYF
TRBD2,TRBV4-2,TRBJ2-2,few,TGTGCCAGCAGCCGGAGCGGGGTGAACACCGGGGAGCTGTTTTTT,CASSRSGVNTGELFF
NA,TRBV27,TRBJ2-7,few,TGTGCCAGCAGTCCGCCGACCGGGACACTCACCTACGAGCAGTACTTC,CASSPPTGTLTYEQYF
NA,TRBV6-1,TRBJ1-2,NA,TGTGCCAGCAGTGAATGGCAGGATCCTAACTATGGCTACACCTTC,CASSEWQDPNYGYTF
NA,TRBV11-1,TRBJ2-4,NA,TGTGCCAGCAGCGTACAGGGATGGGAAGAAAACATTCAGTACTTC,CASSVQGWEENIQYF
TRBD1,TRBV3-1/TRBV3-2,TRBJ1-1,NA,TGTGCCAGCAGGGGGACAGGGATGGGCACTGAAGCTTTCTTT,CASRGTGMGTEAFF
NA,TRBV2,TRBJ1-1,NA,TGTGCCAGCAGGTTCATGGGAGGCACTGAAGCTTTCTTT,CASRFMGGTEAFF
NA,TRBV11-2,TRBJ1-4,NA,TGTGCCAGCAGTCTCCACGAGGCTGAAAAACTGTTTTTT,CASSLHEAEKLFF
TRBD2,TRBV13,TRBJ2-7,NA,TGTGCCAGCAGGGGGACTAGCGGGAGTTACGAGCAGTACTTC,CASRGTSGSYEQYF
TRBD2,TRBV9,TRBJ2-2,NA,TGTGCCAGCAGCGGAGGACTAGCGGGAGCCACGAACACCGGGGAGCTGTTTTTT,CASSGGLAGATNTGELFF
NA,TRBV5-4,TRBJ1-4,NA,TGTGCCAGCAGCTCCCGGGACACCCCGAATGAAAAACTGTTTTTT,CASSSRDTPNEKLFF
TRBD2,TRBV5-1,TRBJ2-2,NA,TGCGCCAGCAGCGTGTCGGGACTAGCAGTAACCGGGGAGCTGTTTTTT,CASSVSGLAVTGELFF
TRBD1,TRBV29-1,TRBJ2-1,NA,TGCAGCGGGCTAGACAGGGGACGCTACAATGAGCAGTTCTTC,CSGLDRGRYNEQFF
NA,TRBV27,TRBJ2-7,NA,TGTGCCAGCAGTTTAAGTCAAGGGGACTACGAGCAGTACTTC,CASSLSQGDYEQYF
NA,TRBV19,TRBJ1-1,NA,TGTGCCAGTAGTATCAGGGATCGCACTGAAGCTTTCTTT,CASSIRDRTEAFF
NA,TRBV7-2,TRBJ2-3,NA,TGTGCCAGCAGCTTAGTTCTCCGAGGAGGCGTCTTAGATACGCAGTATTTT,CASSLVLRGGVLDTQYF
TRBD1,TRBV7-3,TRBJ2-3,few,TGTGCCAGCAGTCCCTCGAGGGGGCGTTTAGATACGCAGTATTTT,CASSPSRGRLDTQYF
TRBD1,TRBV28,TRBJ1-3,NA,TGTGCCAGCAGACCGGGACAGGGGCTGTTTGCTGGAAACACCATATATTTT,CASRPGQGLFAGNTIYF
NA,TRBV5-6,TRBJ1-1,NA,TGTGCCAGCAGCTTGACACACACTGAAGCTTTCTTT,CASSLTHTEAFF
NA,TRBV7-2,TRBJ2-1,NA,TGTGCCAGCAGCTTAGACGGAGGTAACAATGAGCAGTTCTTC,CASSLDGGNNEQFF
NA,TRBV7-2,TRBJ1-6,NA,TGTGCCAGCAGCTTAAGACAGGCCCATAATTCACCCCTCCACTTT,CASSLRQAHNSPLHF
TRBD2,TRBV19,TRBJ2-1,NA,TGTGCCAGTAGTAAGCGGGAAACATACAATGAGCAGTTCTTC,CASSKRETYNEQFF
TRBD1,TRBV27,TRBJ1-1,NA,TGTGCCAGCAGTTTCGACAGGGAAACACCCCCGAGTCTGAAGGCTTTCTTT,CASSFDRETPPSLKAFF
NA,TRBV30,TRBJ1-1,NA,TGTGCCTGGTCTAAAGGGGGGGACACTGAAGCTTTCTTT,CAWSKGGDTEAFF
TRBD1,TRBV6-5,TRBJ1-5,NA,TGTGCCAGCAGTTACGGAGGGGGCGGCAATCAGCCCCAGCATTTT,CASSYGGGGNQPQHF
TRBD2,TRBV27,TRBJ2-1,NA,TGTGCCAGCAGTCTAGCGGGGTACAATGAGCAGTTCTTC,CASSLAGYNEQFF
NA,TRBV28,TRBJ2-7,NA,TGTGCCAGCAGTTTAGAATTTGAGAAGTTCTCCTACGAGCAGTACTTC,CASSLEFEKFSYEQYF
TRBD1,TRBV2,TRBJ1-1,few,TGTGCCAGCAGGTTGCTGAGGACAGGAGTTAACACTGAAGCTTTCTTT,CASRLLRTGVNTEAFF
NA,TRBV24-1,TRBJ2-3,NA,TGTGCCACCAGTGCCGTTCGGGGAGATTCTGGAGGCACCACAGATACGCAGTATTTT,CATSAVRGDSGGTTDTQYF
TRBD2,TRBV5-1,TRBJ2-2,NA,TGCGCCAGCAGCTTATTCCCCGCGGGCGGGAGAGCCGGGGAGCTGTTTTTT,CASSLFPAGGRAGELFF
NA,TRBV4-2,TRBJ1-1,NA,TGTGCCAGCAGCCGCGAACAGGGTACCACTGAAGCTTTCTTT,CASSREQGTTEAFF
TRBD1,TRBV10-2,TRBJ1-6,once,TGCGCCAGCAGCCCCGGACAGGAGAATTCACCCCTCCACTTT,CASSPGQENSPLHF
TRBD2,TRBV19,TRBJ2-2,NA,TGTGCCAGTACTTTAGCGGGAGTCGGGACCGGGGAGCTGTTTTTT,CASTLAGVGTGELFF
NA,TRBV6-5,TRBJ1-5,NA,TGTGCCAGCAGTAGACAGCCTGGTAGCAATCAGCCCCAGCATTTT,CASSRQPGSNQPQHF
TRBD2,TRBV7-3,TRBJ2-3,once,TGTGCCAGCAGCTCACCGACTAGCGAGAGCACAGATACGCAGTATTTT,CASSSPTSESTDTQYF
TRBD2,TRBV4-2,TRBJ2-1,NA,TGTGCCAGCAGCCAAGAAGAGCTAGCGGGAGGGCCCCCCTACAATGAGCAGTTCTTC,CASSQEELAGGPPYNEQFF
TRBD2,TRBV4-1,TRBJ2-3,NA,TGCGCCAGCAGCCAGGCGGGAGTTCCGCAGTATTTT,CASSQAGVPQYF
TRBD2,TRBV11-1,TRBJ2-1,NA,TGTGCCAGCAGCCCCGGCCGGACGGGGGGAGACAATGAGCAGTTCTTC,CASSPGRTGGDNEQFF
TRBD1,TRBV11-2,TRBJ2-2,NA,TGTGCCAGCAGCTCTCGCCGGGACAGATTTTCGACCGGGGAGCTGTTTTTT,CASSSRRDRFSTGELFF
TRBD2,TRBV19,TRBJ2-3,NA,TGTGCCAGTAGCGGAGGGAGGGCGGGCACAGATACGCAGTATTTT,CASSGGRAGTDTQYF
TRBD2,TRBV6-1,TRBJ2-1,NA,TGTGCCAGCAGTGAAGCTCTTCTAGCGGGTCCTAATGAGCAGTTCTTC,CASSEALLAGPNEQFF
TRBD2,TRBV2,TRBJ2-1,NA,TGTGCCAGCAGTGAAGCGCGGGGGGCGGTGGATGAGCAGTTCTTC,CASSEARGAVDEQFF
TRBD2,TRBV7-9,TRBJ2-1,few,TGTGCCAGCAGCTTAGCTAGCGGGAGGCTCAATGAGCAGTTCTTC,CASSLASGRLNEQFF
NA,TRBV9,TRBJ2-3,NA,TGTGCCAGCAGCACCTACTACACAGATACGCAGTATTTT,CASSTYYTDTQYF
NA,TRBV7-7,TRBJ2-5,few,TGTGCCAGCAGCTCTAGCGTCCGCGCCCAAGAGACCCAGTACTTC,CASSSSVRAQETQYF
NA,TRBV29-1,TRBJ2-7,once,TGCAGCGCTTTAGGAGGGAACTACGAGCAGTACTTC,CSALGGNYEQYF